These 11 T cell receptor beta chains were all obtained from the same sample, sequenced in a study of blood T cell repertoires in COVID-19 (dated by TCRdb to about 2020). Libraries were made using the immunoSEQ multiplex PCR assay. TCRdb mirrors the immuneACCESS table, restricted to in-frame sequences. Some clones are absent from its copies; in checked studies, under half trace to an unresolved V gene, and the reason for the others is unknown. The sample includes fewer than 400,000 clones, with approximately 88% observed a single time. The ten largest clones represent 5% to 6% of the sample. The sample taken for sequencing was PBMCs or T cells enriched from blood (not recorded which). Receptors originate from a man under 40 who had recovered from COVID-19.

The CDR3 loop reads CASSFDRGRREKLFF. The DNA for the CDR3 is TGTGCCAGCAGTTTCGACAGGGGGCGAAGGGAAAAACTGTTTTTT. This chain connects TRBV28 to TRBJ1-4; 10 bases map to TRBD1. The germline V gene encodes CDR1 MDHEN and CDR2 SYDVKM. J was trimmed by 8 bases and V by 3 bases; bases with no gene match: 6. CDR3 size: 15 residues.

This sequence joins TRBV24-1 and TRBJ2-1, with D maybe TRBD1 (5 bases). The germline CDR1 and CDR2 sequences are KGHDR and SFDVKD. The V end lost 2 bases, the J end lost 7 bases, and 17 bases lay between the germline ends. CDR3 length: 16 residues. CDR3 bases: TGTGCCACCAGTGATTCTCGAGGCAGGGTCTCTAATGAGCAGTTCTTC. Translation: CATSDSRGRVSNEQFF.

This clone was detected only once. The V gene is TRBV30, the J gene TRBJ1-5; D may be TRBD1 (5 bases). The CDR3 has 12 residues. From germline, CDR1 is GTSNPN and CDR2 SVGIG (reference sequence). Trimming took 3 bases from V and 3 from J, leaving 6 bases between them. DNA of the CDR3: TGTGCCTGGAGGACAGCCAATCAGCCCCAGCATTTT. This gives the protein CAWRTANQPQHF.

This chain uses TRBV30 with TRBJ1-2; D perhaps matches TRBD1 (6 bases). Germline CDR1 and CDR2: GTSNPN and SVGIG (reference sequence). The CDR3 runs 16 residues. Between the trimmed V and J ends, which lost 1 base and 4 bases, there was a span of 19 bases. This chain's CDR3 is CAWSGTAYNLFYGYTF. DNA of the CDR3: TGTGCCTGGAGTGGGACAGCTTACAACCTTTTCTATGGCTACACCTTC.

The V gene is TRBV15, the J gene TRBJ2-5; TRBD1 matches 8 bases. The germline gives CDR1 LNHNV, CDR2 YYDKDF (reference sequence). The CDR3 extends over 16 amino acids. The trim removed 0 bases at V and 4 bases at J, leaving 7 bases unmatched. The CDR3 here is CATSRELPGGAETQYF. The CDR3 coding sequence is TGTGCCACCAGCAGAGAACTGCCAGGGGGCGCAGAGACCCAGTACTTC.

The chain is built from TRBV24-1 and TRBJ2-1; D perhaps matches TRBD1 (6 bases). V was pared by 1 base and J by 6 bases, with 15 bases between. Germline V gives CDR1 KGHDR, CDR2 SFDVKD. This CDR3 region has 16 residues. The CDR3 region has the DNA TGTGCCACCAGTGATTTTGGGCAGGGGCTCAGCAATGAGCAGTTCTTC. It specifies CATSDFGQGLSNEQFF.

In its sample, this clone was seen once. The J gene is TRBJ2-7, the V gene TRBV5-1; 7 bases align to TRBD1. J lost 0 bases, V lost 0 bases, and 9 bases had no gene match. Germline CDR1 reads SGHRS; CDR2 reads YFSETQ. The CDR3 runs to 17 residues. The CDR3 coding sequence is TGCGCCAGCAGCTTGGCCGTTTTACAGGGGAGCTCCTACGAGCAGTACTTC. Amino acid sequence: CASSLAVLQGSSYEQYF. The full variable domain, its missing parts supplied by reference TRBV5-1 and TRBJ2-7, is KAGVTQTPRYLIKTRGQQVTLSCSPISGHRSVSWYQQTPGQGLQFLFEYFSETQRNKGNFPGRFSGRQFSNSRSEMNVSTLELGDSALYLCASSLAVLQGSSYEQYFGPGTRLTVT.

V and J are TRBV3-1 (or the pseudogene TRBV3-2) and TRBJ1-2, with unresolved D. The CDR3 runs 16 residues. Germline V gene data show CDR1 as LGHDT and CDR2 as YNNKEL (reference sequence). Trimming removed 2 bases from V and 2 bases from J, with 15 bases in between. This CDR3 is CASSQFSIDGNYGYTF. DNA of the CDR3: TGTGCCAGCAGCCAATTTTCGATCGACGGGAACTATGGCTACACCTTC.

The chain joins TRBV19 to TRBJ1-2; tentatively, D is TRBD1 (6 bases). Per the germline V gene, CDR1 is LNHDA and CDR2 is SQIVND (reference sequence). This CDR3 is 15 amino acids long. V lost 0 bases to trimming and J lost 5 bases, with 13 bases between them. The CDR3 region is CASSIDFGTRYGYTF. DNA of the CDR3: TGTGCCAGTAGTATAGATTTCGGGACAAGATATGGCTACACCTTC. Full variable domain (outside the CDR3, taken from reference TRBV19 and TRBJ1-2): DGGITQSPKYLFRKEGQNVTLSCEQNLNHDAMYWYRQDPGQGLRLIYYSQIVNDFQKGDIAEGYSVSREKKESFPLTVTSAQKNPTAFYLCASSIDFGTRYGYTFGSGTRLTVV.

The chain recombines TRBV14 with TRBJ2-7, with a tentative D call TRBD2 (6 bases). The CDR3 contains 15 residues. Per the germline V gene, CDR1 is SGHDN and CDR2 is FVKESK. V was pared by 0 bases and J by 3 bases, with 12 bases between. For the CDR3, the DNA is TGTGCCAGCAGCCAAGACGGGAGACCCAACTACGAGCAGTACTTC. Translation: CASSQDGRPNYEQYF.

CDR3 in amino acids: CASSFGRGNYGYTF. CDR3 nucleotides: TGTGCCAGCAGTTTTGGCAGGGGTAACTATGGCTACACCTTC. The rearrangement joins TRBV28 to TRBJ1-2; D may be TRBD1 (6 bases). The CDR3 is 14 amino acids. Trimming shortened V by 3 bases and J by 1 base, and 9 bases separated the two germline ends. Germline values: CDR1 MDHEN, CDR2 SYDVKM.